This T cell receptor beta chain was observed in a study of T-cell reconstitution after alpha-beta-depleted transplantation in children. V trimming: 5 bases; J trimming: 1 base; junction bases outside the gene matches: 3. The CDR3 totals 14 residues. Preparation of the TCRbeta library involved a method that used unique molecular identifiers. TCRdb recomputed calls from the PCR reads with MiXCR, one row per CDR3 protein. The sample includes about 610,000 distinct CDR3 sequences, roughly 10% seen only once; the top ten take roughly 4%. A few counts support this clonotype. The chain couples TRBV12-3 or TRBV12-4 to TRBJ1-1, with TRBD1 matching 8 bases. This sequence originates from a human donor who donated a stem cell graft to a child with acute myeloid leukemia. This material consisted of PBMCs from the stem cell graft donor, taken from the stem cell graft. The CDR3 sequence: CASSRTGTNTEAFF. CDR3 in DNA: TGTGCCAGCAGTCGGACAGGGACGAACACTGAAGCTTTCTTT.